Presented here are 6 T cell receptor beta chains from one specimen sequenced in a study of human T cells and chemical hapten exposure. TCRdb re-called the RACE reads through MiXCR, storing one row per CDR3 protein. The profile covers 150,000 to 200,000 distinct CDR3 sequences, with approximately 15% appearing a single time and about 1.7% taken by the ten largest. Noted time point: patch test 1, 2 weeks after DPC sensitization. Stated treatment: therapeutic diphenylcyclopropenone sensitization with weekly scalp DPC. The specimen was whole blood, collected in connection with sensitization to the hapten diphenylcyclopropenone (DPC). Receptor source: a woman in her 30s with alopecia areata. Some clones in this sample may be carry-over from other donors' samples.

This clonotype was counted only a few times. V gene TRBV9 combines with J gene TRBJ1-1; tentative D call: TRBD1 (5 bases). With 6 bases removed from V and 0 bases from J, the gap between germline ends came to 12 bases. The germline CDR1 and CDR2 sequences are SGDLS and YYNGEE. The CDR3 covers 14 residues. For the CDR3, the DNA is TGTGCCAGCAAGCAGAGACAGATGAACACTGAAGCTTTCTTT. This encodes CASKQRQMNTEAFF.

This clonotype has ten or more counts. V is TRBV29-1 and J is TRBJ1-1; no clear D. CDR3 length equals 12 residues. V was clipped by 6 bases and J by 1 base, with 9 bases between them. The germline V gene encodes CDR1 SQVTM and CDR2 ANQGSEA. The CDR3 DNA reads TGCAGCGTCGGATCATGGAACACTGAAGCTTTCTTT. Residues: CSVGSWNTEAFF.

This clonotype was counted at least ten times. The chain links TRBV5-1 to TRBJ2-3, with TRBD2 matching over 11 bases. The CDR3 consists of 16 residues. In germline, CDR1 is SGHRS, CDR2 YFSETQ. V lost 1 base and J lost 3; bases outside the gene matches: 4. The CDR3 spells CASSLYPSGGTDTQYF. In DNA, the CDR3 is TGCGCCAGCAGCTTGTATCCTAGCGGGGGGACAGATACGCAGTATTTT.

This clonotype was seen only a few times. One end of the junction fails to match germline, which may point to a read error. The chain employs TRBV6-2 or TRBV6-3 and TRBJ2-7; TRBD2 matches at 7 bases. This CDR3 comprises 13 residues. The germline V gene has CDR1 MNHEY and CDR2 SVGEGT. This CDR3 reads CVSSYAGVEKQYF. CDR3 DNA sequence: TGTGTCAGCAGTTACGCGGGAGTAGAAAAGCAGTACTTC.

The CDR3 region has the DNA TGTGCCAGCAGTCGCCCGGGACAGGGAATGGACGAGCAGTACTTC. Its protein product is CASSRPGQGMDEQYF. This rearrangement joins TRBV28 to TRBJ2-7; 9 bases are shared with TRBD1. From germline, CDR1 is MDHEN and CDR2 SYDVKM. The CDR3 is made up of 15 amino acids. Unmatched junction bases numbered 10, after V lost 5 bases and J lost 5 bases.

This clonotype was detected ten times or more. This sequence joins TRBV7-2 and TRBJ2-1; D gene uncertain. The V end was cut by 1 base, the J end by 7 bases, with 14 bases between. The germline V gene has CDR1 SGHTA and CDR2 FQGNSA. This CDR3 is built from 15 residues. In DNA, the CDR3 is TGTGCCAGCAGCTTAGTTCCGGGCCTTCGTAATGAGCAGTTCTTC. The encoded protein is CASSLVPGLRNEQFF.